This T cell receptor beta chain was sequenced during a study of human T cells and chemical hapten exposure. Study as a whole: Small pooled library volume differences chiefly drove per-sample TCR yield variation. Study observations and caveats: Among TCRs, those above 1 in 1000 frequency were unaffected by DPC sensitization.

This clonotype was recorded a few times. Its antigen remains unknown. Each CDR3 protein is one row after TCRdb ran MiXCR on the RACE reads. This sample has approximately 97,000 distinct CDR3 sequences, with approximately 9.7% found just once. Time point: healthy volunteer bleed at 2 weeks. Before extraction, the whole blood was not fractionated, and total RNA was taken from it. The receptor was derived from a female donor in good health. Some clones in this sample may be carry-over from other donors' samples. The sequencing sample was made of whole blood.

The CDR3 DNA follows: TGTGCCAGCAGCCTGCTAGGGAGTCAGCCCCAGCATTTT. Protein product: CASSLLGSQPQHF. V is TRBV7-9 and J is TRBJ1-5; D gene unclear. Trimming pared 5 bases from V and 6 bases from J, leaving 11 bases between. CDR3 size: 13 residues. Germline V gene sequence: CDR1 SEHNR, CDR2 FQNEAQ (reference sequence).